This T cell receptor (beta chain) originates from a study of identical twins. Broader study findings: Clonotypes of the beta chain that were abundant in cord blood carried fewer insertions (memory repertoires showed none). Analyses of zero insertions could, in part, be confounded by invariant MAIT and iNKT cells.

Points on this clonotype: The antigen remains unidentified.

Germline CDR1 and CDR2: SGHNT and YYREEE (reference sequence). The V end was cut by 5 bases, the J end by 2 bases, with 15 bases between. This CDR3 comprises 15 residues. A universal primer site was created by template switching, with the cDNA bearing unique molecular identifiers. TCRdb passed the 5' RACE reads through MiXCR, listing each CDR3 protein once. The sample consists of fewer than 350,000 distinct CDR3 sequences, about 8.1% of them appearing once. The donors were all healthy and Caucasian. The sample also formed part of further work on yellow fever vaccine responses in identical twins.

This receptor was taken from a woman in her late teens or twenties in good health. Material for sequencing was memory (CD45RO+) T cells sorted from blood. This chain connects TRBV5-4 to TRBJ2-3; the D gene is possibly TRBD1 (6 bases). CDR3: CASRPGTRNTDTQYF. The DNA for the CDR3 is TGTGCCAGCAGACCCGGGACAAGAAACACAGATACGCAGTATTTT.